The entry that follows covers one T cell receptor (beta chain) sequence. TCRdb's table, derived via immunoSEQ multiplex PCR, lists solely in-frame clones and lacks some. Seen here are approximately 97,000 clones, approximately 86% observed once, and the top ten hold under 20%. This sample stems from a study of blood T cell repertoires in COVID-19. Study overall: COVID-19 samples, acute and convalescent, were from the United States, Italy and Spain.

The clonotype comes from a woman of 80 years or more with acute or convalescent COVID-19. The sequenced sample consisted of peripheral blood.

The CDR3 reads CASSQGWAAQETQYF. The CDR3 bases are TGTGCCAGCAGCCAAGGTTGGGCAGCCCAAGAGACCCAGTACTTC. The chain has TRBV4-2 and TRBJ2-5; D gene unclear. The CDR3 is 15 amino acids. The V gene's germline CDR1 is LGHNA and CDR2 YNFKEQ. V was pared by 1 base and J by 1 base, with 10 bases between.